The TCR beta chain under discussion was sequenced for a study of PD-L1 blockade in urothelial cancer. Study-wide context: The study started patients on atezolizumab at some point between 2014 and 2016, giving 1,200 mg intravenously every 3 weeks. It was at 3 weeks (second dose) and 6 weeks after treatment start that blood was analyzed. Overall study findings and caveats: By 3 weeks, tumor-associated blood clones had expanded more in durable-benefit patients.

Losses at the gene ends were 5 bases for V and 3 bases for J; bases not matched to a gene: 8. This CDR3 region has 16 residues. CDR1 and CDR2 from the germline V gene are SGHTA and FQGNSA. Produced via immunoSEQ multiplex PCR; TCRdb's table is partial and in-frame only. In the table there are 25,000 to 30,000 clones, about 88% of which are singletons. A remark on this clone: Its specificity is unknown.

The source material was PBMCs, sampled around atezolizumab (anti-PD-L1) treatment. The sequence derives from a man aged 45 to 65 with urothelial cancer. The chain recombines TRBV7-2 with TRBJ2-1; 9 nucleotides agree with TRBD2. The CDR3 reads CASSQTGGGGYNEQFF. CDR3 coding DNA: TGTGCCAGCAGCCAAACGGGCGGGGGGGGCTACAATGAGCAGTTCTTC. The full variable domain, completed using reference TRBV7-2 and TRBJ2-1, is GAGVSQSPSNKVTEKGKDVELRCDPISGHTALYWYRQSLGQGLEFLIYFQGNSAPDKSGLPSDRFSAERTGGSVSTLTIQRTQQEDSAVYLCASSQTGGGGYNEQFFGPGTRLTVL.